The 13 T cell receptor beta chains given below trace back to one sample, sequenced in a study of beta chain features in type 1 diabetes (dated by TCRdb to 2016 to 2018). What the study reported, not specific to this receptor: Type 1 diabetes patients showed a moderate but significant shortening of TCRB CDR3 length in all four CD4+ subsets.

Receptor libraries were prepared by the immunoSEQ multiplex PCR assay. The High Capacity cDNA Reverse Transcription Kit was used to reverse transcribe all of the isolated RNA, meaning that expressed TCRB transcripts were what got sequenced. The source is immuneACCESS, and TCRdb retained only in-frame sequences with V and J called. Part of the clones is not carried over; for the studies checked, unresolved V genes explain less than half of this, and the remainder is unexplained. The sample table holds around 250,000 clones, of which approximately 15% were seen once. About 0.02% of the sample goes to the ten largest clones. These receptors have no known antigen. Specimen: naive CD4+ T cells from blood. The cell subset or site label for this specimen denotes: true naive CD4+ T cells. Receptor source: a young man with type 1 diabetes.

This clone was seen more than once but under ten times. CDR3 in DNA: TGTGCCAGCAGCTTAGAGCCGCACAGGGGAAACGAGCAGTACTTC. Translated: CASSLEPHRGNEQYF. The V and J genes are TRBV11-2 and TRBJ2-7; 7 bases agree with TRBD1. Germline CDR1 is SGHAT and CDR2 is FQNNGV. J was trimmed by 5 bases and V by 0 bases; bases with no gene match: 7. This CDR3 contains 15 residues.

Remarks on this clone: This sample includes further DNA sequences coding for the same CDR3. The chain carries TRBV30 and TRBJ1-5, with D unresolved. The CDR3 loop spans 13 amino acids. V lost 0 bases to trimming and J lost 5 bases, with 8 bases between them. The V gene's germline CDR1 is GTSNPN and CDR2 SVGIG (reference sequence). CDR3 bases: TGTGCCTGGAGTGTCCTGGGCGATCAGCCCCAGCATTTT. Translated: CAWSVLGDQPQHF.

The chain combines TRBV7-2 with TRBJ2-7; 9 positions agree with TRBD2. The CDR3 length is 14 residues. Per germline, CDR1 SGHTA and CDR2 FQGNSA. The ends lost 4 bases at V and 5 bases at J; junction bases unmatched: 6. The CDR3 loop is CASSSGLAPHEQYF. CDR3 DNA sequence: TGTGCCAGCAGCTCGGGACTAGCACCCCACGAGCAGTACTTC.

V and J are TRBV2 and TRBJ2-7; 10 positions match TRBD2. V lost 6 bases, J lost 3 bases, and 8 bases stayed unmatched. The CDR3 is 15 residues long. Per the germline V gene, CDR1 is SNHLY and CDR2 is FYNNEI. Written as DNA, the CDR3 is TGTGCCAGCAGCCAAACTACTAGCGGGATCTACGAGCAGTACTTC. This gives the protein CASSQTTSGIYEQYF.

The chain couples TRBV5-4 to TRBJ2-7, with 10 bases aligning to TRBD2. V lost 4 bases and J lost 6; bases outside the gene matches: 13. There are 16 residues in the CDR3. In germline, CDR1 is SGHNT, CDR2 YYREEE (reference sequence). In DNA form, the CDR3 reads TGTGCCAGCAGCCCAGACTCCGGGGGACTAGCGCCCGAGCAGTACTTC. Residues: CASSPDSGGLAPEQYF.

The chain recombines TRBV7-9 with TRBJ1-2, with D maybe TRBD1 (5 bases). The CDR3 extends over 16 amino acids. The V end was cut by 5 bases, the J end by 0 bases, with 16 bases between. Germline values: CDR1 SEHNR, CDR2 FQNEAQ (reference sequence). CDR3 sequence reads: CASSPGGIRANYGYTF. The DNA for the CDR3 is TGTGCCAGCAGCCCGGGGGGGATTCGTGCTAACTATGGCTACACCTTC.

This sequence joins TRBV6-6 and TRBJ2-7; TRBD2 might be the D (6 bases). Germline values: CDR1 MNHNY, CDR2 SVGAGI (reference sequence). The germline V and J ends were trimmed by 6 bases and 2 bases, with 14 bases remaining between them. The CDR3 totals 14 residues. The CDR3 DNA follows: TGTGCCAGCAGGGGCGGGGACGACCCCTACGAGCAGTACTTC. Its protein is CASRGGDDPYEQYF.

V and J are TRBV6-1 and TRBJ2-1; D might be TRBD1 (5 bases). Looked up from germline, CDR1 is MNHNS and CDR2 is SASEGT. The V and J ends lost 4 bases and 10 bases respectively, with 14 bases between them. The CDR3 is 13 amino acids. CDR3 sequence reads: CASSATRVGEQFF. CDR3 DNA sequence: TGTGCCAGCAGTGCCACCAGGGTGGGGGAGCAGTTCTTC.

This clone occurred a few times. The chain couples TRBV4-1 to TRBJ2-5, with 9 nucleotides matching TRBD1. V shed 4 bases, J shed 0 bases, and the junction held 3 bases outside the gene matches. The CDR3 length is 15 residues. Per the germline V gene, CDR1 is MGHRA and CDR2 is YSYEKL. CDR3 sequence reads: CASSLGDRDQETQYF. The CDR3 DNA reads as TGCGCCAGCAGCCTTGGGGACAGGGACCAAGAGACCCAGTACTTC.

This clone occurred a few times. The rearrangement joins TRBV11-2 to TRBJ2-2; D unresolved. With 1 base removed from V and 5 bases from J, the gap between germline ends came to 5 bases. Germline loops: CDR1 SGHAT, CDR2 FQNNGV. This CDR3 has 13 residues. In DNA, the CDR3 is TGTGCCAGCAGCTTAGTCTCTACCGGGGAGCTGTTTTTT. Its translation: CASSLVSTGELFF.

This chain connects TRBV29-1 to TRBJ1-4, with 8 bases fitting TRBD1. The trim removed 7 bases at V and 5 bases at J, leaving 3 bases unmatched. Germline CDR1 reads SQVTM; CDR2 reads ANQGSEA. This CDR3 comprises 12 residues. As DNA, the CDR3 is TGCAGCGCCGGGACAGGCAATGAAAAACTGTTTTTT. Its protein is CSAGTGNEKLFF.

The rearrangement uses TRBV6-5 and TRBJ1-3; D remains ambiguous. This CDR3 contains 13 residues. Germline assignment: CDR1 MNHEY and CDR2 SVGAGI. Trimming pared 6 bases from V and 3 bases from J, leaving 9 bases between. This CDR3 is CASSRHDGNTIYF. For the CDR3, the DNA is TGTGCCAGCAGCCGACATGATGGAAACACCATATATTTT.

The genes are TRBV27 and TRBJ1-6, with D possibly matching TRBD1 (5 bases). Germline V lookup: CDR1 MNHEY, CDR2 SMNVEV (reference sequence). Trimming removed 4 bases at V and 2 bases at J, with 12 bases between. There are 16 residues in the CDR3. CDR3 region: CASSSRVGAYNSPLHF. The CDR3, as DNA: TGTGCCAGCAGTTCCCGGGTAGGGGCCTATAATTCACCCCTCCACTTT.